One sample yielded the 26 T cell receptor beta chains listed below, sequenced in a study of T cell responses to AZD1222 COVID-19 vaccine. This table comes from immunoSEQ multiplex PCR, and its TCRdb copy is limited to in-frame clones, with some not included. The repertoire holds 95,000 to 110,000 clones, with around 91% as singletons. Sequencing used peripheral blood, obtained on day 0 of AZD1222 vaccination. The receptors were gathered from an adult in good health.

The chain is built from TRBV28 and TRBJ1-2; maybe TRBD1 (5 bases). The germline V and J ends were trimmed by 5 bases and 8 bases, with 21 bases remaining between them. The CDR3 has 15 amino acids. Looked up from germline, CDR1 is MDHEN and CDR2 is SYDVKM. The CDR3 spells CASSDSGTQVRGYTF. As DNA, the CDR3 is TGTGCCAGCAGTGACTCAGGGACCCAGGTGCGGGGCTACACCTTC.

The chain uses TRBV11-2 and TRBJ1-1; a possible D gene is TRBD1 (6 bases). The V and J ends lost 6 bases and 4 bases respectively, with 15 bases between them. The CDR3 is 14 residues long. CDR1 and CDR2 from the germline V gene are SGHAT and FQNNGV. The CDR3 sequence is CASSRGAAGTEAFF. The CDR3 region has the DNA TGTGCCAGCAGTCGGGGGGCGGCTGGCACTGAAGCTTTCTTT.

The rearrangement uses TRBV7-2 and TRBJ1-2; D call uncertain. From germline, CDR1 is SGHTA and CDR2 FQGNSA. This CDR3 is 17 amino acids long. Trimming removed 6 bases from V and 0 bases from J, with 20 bases in between. CDR3 loop: CASRLPGWGRANYGYTF. CDR3 DNA sequence: TGTGCCAGCAGACTGCCCGGTTGGGGTCGAGCTAACTATGGCTACACCTTC.

V gene TRBV4-2 combines with J gene TRBJ2-3, with 8 bases that match TRBD2. The CDR3 totals 14 residues. After removal of 5 bases from V and 0 bases from J, the junction contained 1 base not matched to a gene. CDR1 is LGHNA and CDR2 is YNFKEQ in the germline V gene. This chain's CDR3 is CASSSGGSTDTQYF. In DNA, the CDR3 is TGTGCCAGCAGCAGCGGGGGAAGCACAGATACGCAGTATTTT.

The gene calls are TRBV4-2 and TRBJ1-2; D is unresolved. CDR3 length: 16 amino acids. In germline, CDR1 is LGHNA, CDR2 YNFKEQ. V gave up 0 bases and J gave up 6 bases, with 17 bases separating them. CDR3 bases: TGTGCCAGCAGCCAAGATAGCGGGGTAATAGGGAATGGCTACACCTTC. It translates to CASSQDSGVIGNGYTF.

V is TRBV6-2 or TRBV6-3 and J is TRBJ2-1; unclear D gene. The germline V and J ends were trimmed by 5 bases and 9 bases, with 20 bases remaining between them. Germline V gives CDR1 MNHEY, CDR2 SVGEGT. There are 15 residues in the CDR3. Here the CDR3 reads CASSRSGTYLLEQFF. The CDR3 region has the DNA TGTGCCAGCAGTCGATCCGGCACCTATCTCCTTGAGCAGTTCTTC.

The chain couples TRBV27 to TRBJ1-6; D remains unclear. The CDR3 spans 16 residues. Germline V gene data show CDR1 as MNHEY and CDR2 as SMNVEV (reference sequence). Trimming removed 3 bases from V and 4 bases from J, with 13 bases in between. The CDR3 DNA reads as TGTGCCAGCAGTTTTAGGTCTGCCCATTATAATTCACCCCTCCACTTT. It codes for CASSFRSAHYNSPLHF.

The V gene is TRBV28, the J gene TRBJ2-7; TRBD2 agrees at 11 bases. V was clipped by 6 bases and J by 4 bases; unmatched bases: 5. CDR1 MDHEN and CDR2 SYDVKM come from the germline V gene. This CDR3 is 14 amino acids long. CDR3 protein: CASRRTSGPYEQYF. CDR3 DNA: TGTGCCAGCAGACGGACTAGCGGGCCTTACGAGCAGTACTTC.

This CDR3 is CASSRRQGSDYGYTF. CDR3 nucleotides: TGTGCCAGCAGCCGCAGACAGGGTTCGGACTATGGCTACACCTTC. The chain uses TRBV5-5 and TRBJ1-2; TRBD1 matches 7 bases. Germline assignment: CDR1 SGHKS and CDR2 YYEKEE (reference sequence). This CDR3 contains 15 residues. V lost 4 bases to trimming and J lost 3 bases; unmatched junction nucleotides: 9.

The CDR3 nucleotides are TGTGCCAGCAGCTTGACAGCGAACACTGAAGCTTTCTTT. Its protein is CASSLTANTEAFF. The V and J genes are TRBV5-8 and TRBJ1-1; D is uncertain. The germline V gene encodes CDR1 SGHTS and CDR2 YDEGEE. V was shortened by 1 base and J by 1 base, with 5 bases between the two germline ends. The CDR3 loop spans 13 amino acids.

The chain joins TRBV6-6 to TRBJ1-2; TRBD1 aligns across 8 bases. Losses at the gene ends were 2 bases for V and 8 bases for J; bases not matched to a gene: 7. Germline assignment: CDR1 MNHNY and CDR2 SVGAGI (reference sequence). CDR3 length: 14 amino acids. This CDR3 is CASSYRGQGSGYTF. In DNA form, the CDR3 reads TGTGCCAGCAGTTACCGCGGACAGGGAAGCGGCTACACCTTC.

The rearrangement uses TRBV28 and TRBJ1-4, with unresolved D. Trimming took off 6 bases at V and 14 bases at J, with 19 bases between the two ends. This CDR3 is built from 13 residues. Germline CDR1 MDHEN, CDR2 SYDVKM. DNA for the CDR3: TGTGCCAGCAGCTCCCATGTAGGGCTGGGGCTGTTTTTT. This translates into CASSSHVGLGLFF. Full variable domain (rest looked up from reference TRBV28 and TRBJ1-4): DVKVTQSSRYLVKRTGEKVFLECVQDMDHENMFWYRQDPGLGLRLIYFSYDVKMKEKGDIPEGYSVSREKKERFSLILESASTNQTSMYLCASSSHVGLGLFFGSGTQLSVL.

The chain links TRBV7-2 to TRBJ2-1; D possibly uses TRBD1 or TRBD2 (7 bases each). The V gene lost 0 bases and the J gene lost 6 bases, with 12 bases spanning the gap. The CDR3 extends over 15 amino acids. Germline V gene data show CDR1 as SGHTA and CDR2 as FQGNSA. The CDR3 region has the DNA TGTGCCAGCAGCTTAGCCCCAGGGGGGGGCAATGAGCAGTTCTTC. Translation gives CASSLAPGGGNEQFF.

The rearrangement links TRBV4-2 to TRBJ1-6, with 9 bases lining up with TRBD1. Unmatched junction bases numbered 8, after V lost 4 bases and J lost 10 bases. There are 15 residues in the CDR3. Germline V gene lookup returns CDR1 LGHNA and CDR2 YNFKEQ. CDR3 sequence (DNA): TGTGCCAGCAGCCGTGGGACAGGGACGGACTCACCCCTCCACTTT. Translation gives CASSRGTGTDSPLHF.

This rearrangement joins TRBV3-1 (or the pseudogene TRBV3-2) to TRBJ1-6; D is uncertain. The ends were cut back, 0 bases at V and 0 bases at J, with 3 bases in the middle. Germline CDR1 is LGHDT and CDR2 is YNNKEL (reference sequence). CDR3 length: 15 residues. The CDR3, as DNA: TGTGCCAGCAGCCAAGAGGGCTCCTATAATTCACCCCTCCACTTT. It yields the protein CASSQEGSYNSPLHF.

The chain recombines TRBV28 with TRBJ2-1; D ambiguous. The CDR3 contains 11 residues. CDR1 is MDHEN, CDR2 SYDVKM, per germline. V dropped 5 bases and J dropped 6 bases, with 5 bases sitting between them. The CDR3 here is CASSMINEQFF. In DNA, the CDR3 is TGTGCCAGCAGTATGATCAATGAGCAGTTCTTC.

The chain is built from TRBV5-6 and TRBJ1-2; TRBD1 might be the D (5 bases). With 2 bases removed from V and 7 bases from J, the gap between germline ends came to 9 bases. Germline V CDR1 and CDR2: SGHDT, YYEEEE. The CDR3 runs to 12 residues. The CDR3 sequence: CASSFQGRGYTF. The CDR3 coding sequence is TGTGCCAGCAGCTTCCAGGGTCGTGGCTACACCTTC. The entire variable domain, with the rest obtained from reference TRBV5-6 and TRBJ1-2, is as follows: DAGVTQSPTHLIKTRGQQVTLRCSPKSGHDTVSWYQQALGQGPQFIFQYYEEEERQRGNFPDRFSGHQFPNYSSELNVNALLLGDSALYLCASSFQGRGYTFGSGTRLTVV.

The chain uses TRBV28 and TRBJ1-6; unclear D gene. This CDR3 comprises 12 residues. From germline, CDR1 is MDHEN and CDR2 SYDVKM. The ends were cut back, 5 bases at V and 6 bases at J, with 5 bases in the middle. CDR3 in DNA: TGTGCCAGCAGTATCATTAATTCACCCCTCCACTTT. It yields the protein CASSIINSPLHF.

V is TRBV27 and J is TRBJ1-2; the D gene is possibly TRBD1 (5 bases). The CDR3 loop spans 13 amino acids. The V and J ends lost 8 bases and 4 bases respectively, with 14 bases between them. In germline, CDR1 is MNHEY, CDR2 SMNVEV (reference sequence). The CDR3 here is CASSGDGTYGYTF. CDR3 sequence (DNA): TGTGCCAGCTCTGGAGACGGGACCTATGGCTACACCTTC.

DNA of the CDR3: TGCAGCGTGAAATTATCCCGGGACAGGGGGCTTGAGCAGTACTTC. Translating gives CSVKLSRDRGLEQYF. This rearrangement joins TRBV29-1 to TRBJ2-7, with TRBD1 identical over 12 bases. J was trimmed by 7 bases and V by 6 bases; bases with no gene match: 13. This CDR3 spans 15 amino acids. Germline V lookup: CDR1 SQVTM, CDR2 ANQGSEA.

The CDR3 reads CASNGGPDTQYF. As DNA, the CDR3 is TGTGCCAGTAACGGGGGGCCAGATACGCAGTATTTT. The chain links TRBV19 to TRBJ2-3; tentatively, D is TRBD2 (7 bases). Per the germline V gene, CDR1 is LNHDA and CDR2 is SQIVND (reference sequence). The CDR3 contains 12 residues. The V end lost 7 bases, the J end lost 4 bases, and 9 bases lay between the germline ends.

This chain joins TRBV2 and TRBJ2-7; D ambiguous. Looked up from germline, CDR1 is SNHLY and CDR2 is FYNNEI. The CDR3 consists of 11 residues. V lost 8 bases to trimming and J lost 1 base, with 6 bases between them. CDR3 DNA sequence: TGTGCCAGCCGAATATCCTACGAGCAGTACTTC. It translates to CASRISYEQYF.

This rearrangement joins TRBV7-9 to TRBJ1-3; no clear D. This CDR3 spans 12 amino acids. Germline loops: CDR1 SEHNR, CDR2 FQNEAQ (reference sequence). Trimming removed 2 bases from V and 6 bases from J, with 5 bases in between. The DNA for the CDR3 is TGTGCCAGCAGCTTACAGTCAAACACCATATATTTT. Translating gives CASSLQSNTIYF.

V is TRBV30 and J is TRBJ1-1; possible D gene TRBD1, 6 bases. Germline assignment: CDR1 GTSNPN and CDR2 SVGIG (reference sequence). The CDR3 covers 15 residues. V lost 0 bases, J lost 4 bases, and 15 bases lay in between. This CDR3 reads CAWSVLRGAVTEAFF. As DNA, the CDR3 is TGTGCCTGGAGTGTACTGAGGGGGGCGGTCACTGAAGCTTTCTTT.

The CDR3, as DNA: TGTGCCAGCAGCCAAGGCGGGGCCGACGGCGAGCAGTTCTTC. As protein: CASSQGGADGEQFF. The chain joins TRBV3-1 (or the pseudogene TRBV3-2) to TRBJ2-1; the D gene is possibly TRBD2 (6 bases). The V end lost 1 base, the J end lost 10 bases, and 14 bases lay between the germline ends. The CDR3 is made up of 14 amino acids. Germline lookup yields CDR1 LGHDT and CDR2 YNNKEL (reference sequence).

This rearrangement joins TRBV7-2 to TRBJ1-3; D is ambiguous. CDR1 and CDR2 (germline): SGHTA, FQGNSA. Trimming shortened V by 2 bases and J by 0 bases, and 8 bases separated the two germline ends. The CDR3 is 15 amino acids. This CDR3 reads CASSLRADSGNTIYF. For the CDR3, the DNA is TGTGCCAGCAGCTTAAGGGCCGACTCTGGAAACACCATATATTTT.